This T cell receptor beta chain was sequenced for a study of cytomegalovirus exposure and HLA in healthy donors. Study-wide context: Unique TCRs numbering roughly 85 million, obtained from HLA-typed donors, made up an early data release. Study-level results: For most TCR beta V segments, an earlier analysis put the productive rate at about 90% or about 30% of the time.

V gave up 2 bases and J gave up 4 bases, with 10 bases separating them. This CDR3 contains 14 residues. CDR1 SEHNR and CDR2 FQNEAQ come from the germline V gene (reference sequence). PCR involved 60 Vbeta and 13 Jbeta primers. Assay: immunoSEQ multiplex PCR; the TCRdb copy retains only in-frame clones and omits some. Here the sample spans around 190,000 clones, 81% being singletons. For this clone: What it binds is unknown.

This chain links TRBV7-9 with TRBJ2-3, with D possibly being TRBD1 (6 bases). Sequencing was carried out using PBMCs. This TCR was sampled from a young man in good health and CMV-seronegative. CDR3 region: CASSLLQGPDTQYF. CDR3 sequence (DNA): TGTGCCAGCAGCTTATTACAGGGCCCAGATACGCAGTATTTT.